The entry below describes one T cell receptor (beta chain). What it binds is not known. The entry originates in a study of early T cells in non-severe SARS-CoV-2 infection. Looking at the study overall: The chains were unpaired, and the sequenced material was bulk RNA from unsorted whole blood.

Overall study findings and caveats: VDJdb-based annotation leaned toward anti-spike CD8 responses and missed private and CD4 specificities.

Individual cDNA molecules were tagged with unique molecular identifiers, the study reported. TCRdb reprocessed the 5' RACE reads with MiXCR, giving one entry per CDR3 protein. This table has roughly 67,000 distinct CDR3 sequences, 12% appearing once. V shed 5 bases, J shed 5 bases, and the junction held 3 bases outside the gene matches. The CDR3 sequence is 15 residues long. The germline V gene encodes CDR1 SGHAT and CDR2 FQNNGV. J is TRBJ2-1 and V is TRBV11-2; 13 positions agree with TRBD2. Sequenced input: whole blood. The origin of this receptor is an adult who was a healthcare worker with PCR-confirmed SARS-CoV-2 infection or an uninfected control (not recorded which). This CDR3 reads CASSQGTSGDNEQFF. The CDR3 nucleotides are TGTGCCAGCAGCCAAGGGACTAGCGGGGACAATGAGCAGTTCTTC.